This T cell receptor (beta chain) was recorded in a study of post-analysis software for immune sequencing data (dated by TCRdb to 2015 to 2017). About the study as a whole: Disease courses on record covered relapsing-remitting, secondary progressive and progressive-relapsing multiple sclerosis, though some patients had no subtype annotation. The patient repertoires were compared against more than 10 previously published healthy control repertoires obtained from donors aged about 6 to 25 years. A subset of samples was prepared in parallel using single-end sample barcoding, then pooled and co-amplified after Illumina adapter ligation.

The library was built by means of PCR. These reads were obtained on an Illumina HiSeq 2500. Unique molecular identifiers were incorporated into TCR beta cDNA libraries to reduce PCR and sequencing biases. Roughly 500,000 cDNA molecules were obtained per 1 to 10 million input T cells, so each molecule approximated one T cell. Patient libraries were prepared and sequenced with the same protocol used for the earlier healthy control dataset. Within a given batch, samples were prepared together, multiplexed and sequenced on the same HiSeq lane. As for the original processing: Raw barcoded reads were processed with MIGEC, and single-read molecular identifier groups were discarded before consensus assembly and CDR3 extraction. Clonotype tables were post-analysed with VDJtools, normalizing diversity by down-sampling all datasets to the smallest sample size. In repertoire overlap clustering, CDR3 amino acid sequences, but not nucleotide sequences, were matched to correct batch-related cross-sample contamination. TCRdb reanalyzed the raw reads on its own, using fastp at Q25 for trimming and MiXCR for clone calling, and kept in-frame beta chains. Each CDR3 protein appears once, grouped with its most common genes and DNA. The V and J calls were determined by TCRdb, not by the authors. The sample data list 800,000 to 950,000 distinct CDR3 sequences, and approximately 57% of these were observed just once. About 4.8% of the sample is held by the ten biggest clonotypes.

To demonstrate the VDJtools post-analysis software, the study profiled TCR beta repertoires from the peripheral blood of around 13 young patients with multiple sclerosis. Multiple sclerosis patients were children and adolescents aged roughly 6 to 17 years. Overall study results and their limits: Patients showed significantly higher frequencies than controls for five TRBV segments, among them TRBV5-6, TRBV5-1 and TRBV20-1. Direct clustering with F measure revealed strong co-clustering of samples prepared in the same batch, which led to a batch-effect correction. Multiple sclerosis patients had significantly lower normalized Chao1 diversity than controls, a result that suggests substantial peripheral T-cell clonal expansion. The multiple sclerosis patient group was slightly younger than the control group.

Including the terminal cysteine and phenylalanine, the CDR3 comprises 15 residues. Only CDR3 DNA remains: 45 bases, in frame from the first base. Trimming removed 6 bases from V and 3 bases from J; the gene matches leave 12 bases unexplained. Via the germline V gene (reference sequence), CDR1 is DFQATT and CDR2 SNEGSKA. Remarks on this clonotype: Its antigen specificity is not known. Per-base quality was not reported, and no clone a single base away is much larger than it.

This chain joins TRBV20-1 to TRBJ2-3, with TRBD2 identical over 7 junction bases. The sequence came from a girl between 5 and 17 years old with multiple sclerosis. What was sequenced was blood. The CDR3 protein is CSAPPGGGYTDTQYF. The DNA sequence is as follows: TGCAGTGCCCCTCCGGGGGGTGGTTATACAGATACGCAGTATTTT.